A single T cell receptor beta chain is shown here with its context. This record belongs to a study of identical twins. Unique molecular identifiers were in the cDNA, with template-switch universal primer binding. TCRdb analysed the 5' RACE reads with MiXCR anew, one entry per CDR3 protein. The sample records approximately 680,000 distinct CDR3 sequences, 7% to 7.5% being singletons. This CDR3 has 13 amino acids. Trimming removed 3 bases at V and 9 bases at J, with 12 bases between. The germline CDR1 and CDR2 sequences are KGHSH and LQKENI. The sample was also reused in another study, on yellow fever vaccine responses in identical twins.

V is TRBV18 and J is TRBJ2-1; D is possibly TRBD2 (6 bases). Sequenced material: PBMCs. The TCR originated in a woman between 18 and 30 years old in good health. The CDR3 sequence: CASSPGGRGEQFF. Here the CDR3 DNA reads TGTGCCAGCTCACCGGGGGGTCGGGGTGAGCAGTTCTTC. Based on the CDR3 plus reference TRBV18 and TRBJ2-1, the full variable domain is NAGVMQNPRHLVRRRGQEARLRCSPMKGHSHVYWYRQLPEEGLKFMVYLQKENIIDESGMPKERFSAEFPKEGPSILRIQQVVRGDSAAYFCASSPGGRGEQFFGPGTRLTVL.